A single sample gave rise to the 9 T cell receptor beta chains below, sequenced in a study of T-cell memory formation after mild COVID-19. MiXCR, applied by TCRdb to the 5' RACE reads, yields one record per CDR3 protein. The sample records around 82,000 distinct CDR3 sequences, about 13% being singletons. Source material: PBMCs or a T cell subset sorted from them (not recorded which). These receptors originate from a man younger than 35 who had mild COVID-19 (a few samples of this study predate the infection). Cell type and time point are not known.

This clonotype has more than one count but fewer than ten. V is TRBV7-9 and J is TRBJ2-5; D not resolved. Germline-derived CDR1 and CDR2 are SEHNR and FQNEAQ (reference sequence). The CDR3 has 14 amino acids. Trimming removed 5 bases from V and 5 bases from J, with 15 bases in between. CDR3 sequence (DNA): TGTGCCAGCAGCCCCGTTGGGCCCCCTGAGACCCAGTACTTC. Protein product: CASSPVGPPETQYF. The whole variable domain, remainder taken from reference TRBV7-9 and TRBJ2-5, is DTGVSQNPRHKITKRGQNVTFRCDPISEHNRLYWYRQTLGQGPEFLTYFQNEAQLEKSRLLSDRFSAERPKGSFSTLEIQRTEQGDSAMYLCASSPVGPPETQYFGPGTRLLVL.

This chain uses TRBV7-9 with TRBJ1-4; maybe TRBD1 (6 bases). The V end was cut by 6 bases, the J end by 0 bases, with 8 bases between. Germline CDR1 is SEHNR and CDR2 is FQNEAQ (reference sequence). CDR3 length equals 14 residues. This CDR3 reads CASSRQATNEKLFF. The CDR3 nucleotides are TGTGCCAGCAGTAGACAGGCAACTAATGAAAAACTGTTTTTT.

In this sample, this clonotype turned up a few times. J is TRBJ2-3 and V is TRBV7-9; maybe TRBD2 (5 bases). CDR1 and CDR2 from the germline V gene are SEHNR and FQNEAQ (reference sequence). The CDR3 runs 15 residues. V was cut by 5 bases and J by 2 bases, with 14 bases left in between. The CDR3 DNA sequence: TGTGCCAGCAGCCCGGACTTCGGCCCCACAGATACGCAGTATTTT. Amino acids: CASSPDFGPTDTQYF.

The chain is built from TRBV6-5 and TRBJ2-1, with D possibly being TRBD2 (6 bases). Trimming removed 5 bases at V and 5 bases at J, with 10 bases between. Germline assignment: CDR1 MNHEY and CDR2 SVGAGI. This CDR3 contains 13 residues. This chain's CDR3 is CASSGTLNNEQFF. The CDR3 DNA is TGTGCCAGCAGTGGGACTCTGAACAATGAGCAGTTCTTC.

V and J are TRBV4-1 and TRBJ2-2; D remains unclear. CDR3 length: 16 amino acids. Deletions cut 0 bases from V and 7 bases from J, with 15 bases between. Germline assignment: CDR1 MGHRA and CDR2 YSYEKL. The CDR3 DNA reads as TGCGCCAGCAGCCAAGATCCACCCCCCATCCTCGGGGAGCTGTTTTTT. Translated: CASSQDPPPILGELFF.

This clonotype was seen only once. The chain employs TRBV5-8 and TRBJ2-6, with D possibly matching TRBD1 (5 bases). CDR1 is SGHTS, CDR2 YDEGEE, per germline. V lost 4 bases and J lost 2, with 16 bases in between. The CDR3 is 17 residues long. The CDR3 coding sequence is TGTGCCAGCAGCAGCACAGGACGGAAAACTGGGGCCAACGTCCTGACTTTC. It encodes CASSSTGRKTGANVLTF. Filled out from reference TRBV5-8 and TRBJ2-6, the complete variable domain reads EAGVTQSPTHLIKTRGQQATLRCSPISGHTSVYWYQQALGLGLQFLLWYDEGEERNRGNFPPRFSGRQFPNYSSELNVNALELEDSALYLCASSSTGRKTGANVLTFGAGSRLTVL.

The gene calls are TRBV7-3 and TRBJ2-3, with D perhaps TRBD2 (5 bases). V was clipped by 3 bases and J by 5 bases, with 18 bases between them. The CDR3 consists of 16 residues. Germline-derived CDR1 and CDR2 are SGHTA and FQGTGA. CDR3: CASSLDGVEPRDTQYF. The CDR3 nucleotides read TGTGCCAGCAGCTTGGACGGGGTAGAGCCCAGAGATACGCAGTATTTT.

This clonotype has more than one count but fewer than ten. This chain uses TRBV25-1 with TRBJ2-5; no definite D call. Per germline, CDR1 MGHDK and CDR2 SYGVNS. The CDR3 sequence is 13 residues long. Trimming stripped 5 bases from V and 3 bases from J, with 10 bases between. CDR3 in amino acids: CASSHEGKETQYF. CDR3 DNA sequence: TGTGCCAGCAGTCATGAAGGGAAAGAGACCCAGTACTTC.

The chain is built from TRBV7-9 and TRBJ2-2; maybe TRBD2 (5 bases). CDR1 SEHNR and CDR2 FQNEAQ come from the germline V gene (reference sequence). This CDR3 has 13 amino acids. Trimming shortened V by 8 bases and J by 1 base, and 8 bases separated the two germline ends. CDR3 in amino acids: CASGLLNTGELFF. CDR3 in DNA: TGTGCCAGCGGACTCCTGAACACCGGGGAGCTGTTTTTT.